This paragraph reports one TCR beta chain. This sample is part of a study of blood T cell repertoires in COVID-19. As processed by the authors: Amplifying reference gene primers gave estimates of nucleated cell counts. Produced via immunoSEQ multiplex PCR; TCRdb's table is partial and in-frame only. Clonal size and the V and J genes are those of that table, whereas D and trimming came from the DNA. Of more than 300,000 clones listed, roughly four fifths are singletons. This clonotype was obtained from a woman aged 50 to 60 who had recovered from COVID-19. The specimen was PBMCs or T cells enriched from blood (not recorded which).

DNA for the CDR3: TGTGCCAGCAGCGTAGAGGGACAGGGGGAACACTCTGGAAACACCATATATTTT. It yields the protein CASSVEGQGEHSGNTIYF. The rearrangement joins TRBV9 to TRBJ1-3, with TRBD1 matching over 11 bases. V dropped 0 bases and J dropped 0; count of bases not matched to a gene: 5. Germline V lookup: CDR1 SGDLS, CDR2 YYNGEE. The length of the CDR3 is 18 residues.